This T cell receptor (beta chain) comes out of a study of CD8 T cells in Susac syndrome. V was clipped by 10 bases and J by 0 bases, with 25 bases between them. In germline, CDR1 is SGHDT, CDR2 YYEEEE. The CDR3 length is 17 residues. TCR beta was sequenced from blood CD8+ and CD4+ T cells. 0.5 to 1 ug RNA was reverse transcribed with random hexamers. By means of immunoSEQ multiplex PCR, TCR beta CDR3 spanning 54 Vbeta and 13 Jbeta underwent amplification. TCRdb re-called the immunoSEQ multiplex PCR reads through MiXCR, storing one row per CDR3 protein. Found here are roughly 50,000 distinct CDR3 sequences, over 85% of them singletons; the top ten hold approximately 0.54%.

The TCR sequence derives from a human donor in good health. Sequencing was carried out using CD8+ T cells from PBMCs. This sequence joins TRBV5-6 and TRBJ2-5; maybe TRBD1 (6 bases). The CDR3 nucleotides are TGTGCCTCTCTCTTGGGGTTTGGGGCAGGGGACCAAGAGACCCAGTACTTC. This sequence encodes CASLLGFGAGDQETQYF.